This entry lists 12 T cell receptor beta chains sequenced from one sample in a study of early T cells in non-severe SARS-CoV-2 infection. TCRdb processed the 5' RACE reads anew with MiXCR; each CDR3 protein has one entry. Of about 35,000 distinct CDR3 sequences in the sample, less than 8% were seen once. The sample consisted of whole blood. The receptors originated from an adult who was a healthcare worker with PCR-confirmed SARS-CoV-2 infection or an uninfected control (not recorded which).

This clonotype has a count of ten or more. This sequence joins TRBV11-2 and TRBJ2-1, with D unresolved. Germline CDR1 and CDR2: SGHAT and FQNNGV. This CDR3 spans 14 amino acids. V was cut by 3 bases and J by 0 bases, with 6 bases left in between. The DNA for the CDR3 is TGTGCCAGCAGCTTGAGTAGCTCCTACAATGAGCAGTTCTTC. Its protein is CASSLSSSYNEQFF.

This clonotype was counted at least ten times. This rearrangement joins TRBV29-1 to TRBJ2-3, with TRBD2 identical over 7 bases. V lost 3 bases to trimming and J lost 1 base; unmatched junction nucleotides: 4. The CDR3 consists of 14 residues. Germline V gene lookup returns CDR1 SQVTM and CDR2 ANQGSEA. Written as DNA, the CDR3 is TGCAGCGTTGACGGGAGGAGCGGCACAGATACGCAGTATTTT. Protein sequence: CSVDGRSGTDTQYF.

By sample share, this clonotype is medium-sized. The chain combines TRBV6-2 or TRBV6-3 with TRBJ1-1, with TRBD1 as a possible D gene (5 bases). CDR3 size: 15 residues. V lost 7 bases and J lost 3, with 18 bases in between. CDR1 MNHEY and CDR2 SVGEGT come from the germline V gene. The CDR3 spells CASTRGTNPYTEAFF. For the CDR3, the DNA is TGTGCCAGCACTAGAGGGACGAACCCTTACACTGAAGCTTTCTTT.

This clonotype was recorded at least ten times. The chain joins TRBV12-3 or TRBV12-4 to TRBJ1-2; a possible D gene is TRBD1 (5 bases). The CDR3 runs to 15 residues. The V and J ends lost 6 bases and 2 bases respectively, with 16 bases between them. CDR3 loop: CASSGTPGFNYGYTF. CDR3 nucleotide sequence: TGTGCCAGCAGCGGGACCCCAGGGTTCAACTATGGCTACACCTTC.

This clonotype turned up a few times. V and J are TRBV5-1 and TRBJ1-4; TRBD1 matches 9 bases. This CDR3 comprises 14 residues. Germline loops: CDR1 SGHRS, CDR2 YFSETQ. The trim removed 3 bases at V and 8 bases at J, leaving 5 bases unmatched. This chain's CDR3 is CASSSGQGREKLFF. In DNA, the CDR3 is TGCGCCAGCAGCTCCGGACAGGGGAGAGAAAAACTGTTTTTT.

This clonotype occurred a few times. V is TRBV28 and J is TRBJ1-1; D not resolved. V was trimmed by 6 bases and J by 0 bases, leaving 5 bases between them. The CDR3 is made up of 12 amino acids. Looked up from germline, CDR1 is MDHEN and CDR2 is SYDVKM. CDR3 region: CASRWMNTEAFF. In DNA, the CDR3 is TGTGCCAGCAGATGGATGAACACTGAAGCTTTCTTT. The whole variable domain, filled in from reference TRBV28 and TRBJ1-1, reads DVKVTQSSRYLVKRTGEKVFLECVQDMDHENMFWYRQDPGLGLRLIYFSYDVKMKEKGDIPEGYSVSREKKERFSLILESASTNQTSMYLCASRWMNTEAFFGQGTRLTVV.

V is TRBV10-2 and J is TRBJ1-5; perhaps TRBD1 as D (6 bases). This CDR3 contains 14 residues. Germline V gene lookup returns CDR1 WSHSY and CDR2 SAAADI. The V end was cut by 0 bases, the J end by 6 bases, with 9 bases between. CDR3 bases: TGCGCCAGCAGTGAGTCCTCAGGGGTTCAGCCCCAGCATTTT. It encodes CASSESSGVQPQHF.

This clonotype was detected ten times or more. The chain recombines TRBV5-1 with TRBJ1-1; maybe TRBD1 (5 bases). CDR1 is SGHRS and CDR2 is YFSETQ in the germline V gene. This CDR3 has 14 residues. Trimming shortened V by 2 bases and J by 1 base, and 9 bases separated the two germline ends. The CDR3 reads CASSLSGTNTEAFF. The CDR3 bases are TGCGCCAGCAGCTTATCCGGGACGAACACTGAAGCTTTCTTT.

V gene TRBV5-4 combines with J gene TRBJ2-7, with TRBD2 matching 13 bases. Germline V gives CDR1 SGHNT, CDR2 YYREEE (reference sequence). The CDR3 spans 15 residues. Losses at the gene ends were 4 bases for V and 7 bases for J; bases not matched to a gene: 8. In nucleotides, the CDR3 is TGTGCCAGCAGCCAACGACTAGCGGGGGGCTCGGAGCAGTACTTC. Protein: CASSQRLAGGSEQYF.

This clonotype was recorded many times. The V and J genes are TRBV12-3 or TRBV12-4 and TRBJ2-7; D remains ambiguous. Deletions cut 3 bases from V and 2 bases from J, with 11 bases between. The CDR3 contains 14 residues. DNA for the CDR3: TGTGCCAGCAGTTTGCTAAGTAGTACCTACGAGCAGTACTTC. Protein: CASSLLSSTYEQYF.

This clonotype was found a few times. As DNA, the CDR3 is TGTGCCAGCAGTTTCCTACAGGGGAAGGGCTACACCTTC. It specifies CASSFLQGKGYTF. V is TRBV6-5 and J is TRBJ1-2; 7 nucleotides agree with TRBD1. The trim removed 4 bases at V and 8 bases at J, leaving 7 bases unmatched. Germline CDR1 reads MNHEY; CDR2 reads SVGAGI. The CDR3 is made up of 13 amino acids.

This clonotype has ten or more counts. The chain links TRBV6-5 to TRBJ2-3; tentative D call: TRBD2 (5 bases). From germline, CDR1 is MNHEY and CDR2 SVGAGI. The CDR3 extends over 15 amino acids. V lost 0 bases and J lost 5, with 12 bases in between. The CDR3 loop is CASSYSRHSEDTQYF. In DNA form, the CDR3 reads TGTGCCAGCAGTTACTCTAGGCATAGCGAAGATACGCAGTATTTT.